One and the same sample provided the 20 T cell receptor beta chains below, sequenced in a study of CD8 T cells in Susac syndrome. An input of about 0.5 to 1 ug of RNA was subjected to reverse transcription using random hexamers. TCRdb re-analysed the immunoSEQ multiplex PCR reads in MiXCR, keeping a single row per CDR3 protein. The sample carries approximately 160,000 distinct CDR3 sequences, about 91% recorded once. The sample was CD4+ T cells from PBMCs. All receptors come from a human donor in good health.

The J gene is TRBJ2-1, the V gene TRBV20-1; D is perhaps TRBD1 (6 bases). Trimming took 6 bases from V and 9 from J, leaving 12 bases between them. CDR3 length: 11 amino acids. In germline, CDR1 is DFQATT, CDR2 SNEGSKA (reference sequence). As DNA, the CDR3 is TGCAGTGCCCGACAGGCCCCTGAGCAGTTCTTC. This codes for CSARQAPEQFF.

The genes are TRBV9 and TRBJ1-3; D remains ambiguous. V was clipped by 0 bases and J by 0 bases, with 7 bases between them. In germline, CDR1 is SGDLS, CDR2 YYNGEE. The CDR3 totals 15 residues. CDR3 sequence reads: CASSVEGLSGNTIYF. In DNA, the CDR3 is TGTGCCAGCAGCGTAGAAGGGCTCTCTGGAAACACCATATATTTT.

V usage is TRBV25-1 and J usage is TRBJ2-7; D gene ambiguous. This CDR3 spans 12 amino acids. V was trimmed by 1 base and J by 2 bases, leaving 3 bases between them. Germline V gives CDR1 MGHDK, CDR2 SYGVNS. The CDR3, as DNA: TGTGCCAGCAGTGAATTTGCCTACGAGCAGTACTTC. Protein sequence: CASSEFAYEQYF.

The chain joins TRBV3-1 to TRBJ2-7; D not resolved. Trimming removed 7 bases at V and 3 bases at J, with 16 bases between. This CDR3 is 14 amino acids long. Germline assignment: CDR1 LGHDT and CDR2 YNNKEL (reference sequence). CDR3 amino acids: CASTVNHASYEQYF. CDR3 coding DNA: TGTGCCAGCACCGTAAACCACGCCAGCTACGAGCAGTACTTC.

The rearrangement uses TRBV18 and TRBJ2-7, with D perhaps TRBD2 (6 bases). There are 14 residues in the CDR3. Germline CDR1 KGHSH, CDR2 LQKENI. V was shortened by 2 bases and J by 2 bases, with 10 bases between the two germline ends. The CDR3 loop is CASSPGGIPYEQYF. The CDR3 nucleotides read TGTGCCAGCTCACCAGGAGGGATCCCCTACGAGCAGTACTTC.

The gene calls are TRBV20-1 and TRBJ2-7; TRBD2 aligns across 8 bases. The V gene's germline CDR1 is DFQATT and CDR2 SNEGSKA (reference sequence). This CDR3 has 13 residues. J gave up 3 bases and V 1 base, and 2 bases lay outside the gene matches. As DNA, the CDR3 is TGCAGTGCTAGAGGCGGGACTAGCTACGAGCAGTACTTC. Its translation is CSARGGTSYEQYF.

V is TRBV28 and J is TRBJ2-5, with TRBD1 identical over 8 bases. Germline loops: CDR1 MDHEN, CDR2 SYDVKM. This CDR3 is 13 amino acids long. Trimming took 5 bases from V and 9 from J; bases not matched to a gene: 8. CDR3 sequence: CASSLPGQVAQYF. As DNA, the CDR3 is TGTGCCAGCAGTCTTCCGGGACAGGTAGCCCAGTACTTC.

This rearrangement joins TRBV2 to TRBJ2-2, with 9 nucleotides matching TRBD1. This CDR3 has 14 residues. Germline CDR1 SNHLY, CDR2 FYNNEI. Trimming cost V 7 bases and J 10 bases; bases outside gene matches: 10. The chain's CDR3 is CASTRQGGLVELFF. In nucleotides, the CDR3 is TGTGCCAGCACCAGACAGGGGGGTCTCGTGGAGCTGTTTTTT.

The chain links TRBV5-1 to TRBJ1-6; 8 bases fit TRBD1. The CDR3 runs 14 residues. With V trimmed by 3 bases and J by 14 bases, 10 bases remained unmatched. Germline lookup yields CDR1 SGHRS and CDR2 YFSETQ. The CDR3 region is CASSWGTGQITLHF. The CDR3 DNA reads as TGCGCCAGCAGCTGGGGGACAGGCCAAATCACCCTCCACTTT.

The V and J genes are TRBV7-2 and TRBJ1-5; TRBD1 is a possible D gene (5 bases). The V end lost 1 base, the J end lost 7 bases, and 11 bases lay between the germline ends. Germline CDR1 reads SGHTA; CDR2 reads FQGNSA. The CDR3 loop spans 14 amino acids. CDR3 amino acids: CASSLGRGRQPQHF. The DNA for the CDR3 is TGTGCCAGCAGCTTAGGAAGGGGCCGGCAGCCCCAGCATTTT.

This clonotype was seen only once. The rearrangement uses TRBV4-3 and TRBJ2-3; 14 nucleotides line up with TRBD2. CDR1 and CDR2 from the germline V gene are LGHNA and YSLEER. Trimming took 3 bases from V and 4 from J; bases not matched to a gene: 3. The CDR3 has 16 residues. The CDR3 sequence is CASSQGTSGGADTQYF. The CDR3 DNA reads as TGCGCCAGCAGCCAGGGGACTAGCGGGGGTGCAGATACGCAGTATTTT.

Only a few counts were recorded for this clonotype. V and J are TRBV3-1 and TRBJ2-7; D unclear. V shed 2 bases and J shed 3 bases, with 2 bases lying between them. Germline loops: CDR1 LGHDT, CDR2 YNNKEL (reference sequence). This CDR3 comprises 11 residues. This chain's CDR3 is CASSQLYEQYF. The CDR3 nucleotides read TGTGCCAGCAGCCAACTCTACGAGCAGTACTTC.

The gene calls are TRBV30 and TRBJ1-2, with D hard to call. Trimming removed 0 bases from V and 7 bases from J, with 9 bases in between. The CDR3 extends over 12 amino acids. Germline values: CDR1 GTSNPN, CDR2 SVGIG (reference sequence). CDR3 nucleotides: TGTGCCTGGAGTGTTACAATGGGTGGCTACACCTTC. Translated, it gives CAWSVTMGGYTF. Together with reference TRBV30 and TRBJ1-2, the CDR3 gives the full variable domain: SQTIHQWPATLVQPVGSPLSLECTVEGTSNPNLYWYRQAAGRGLQLLFYSVGIGQISSEVPQNLSASRPQDRQFILSSKKLLLSDSGFYLCAWSVTMGGYTFGSGTRLTVV.

This chain uses TRBV2 with TRBJ2-2; 9 bases are shared with TRBD1. This CDR3 region has 15 residues. J gave up 5 bases and V 6 bases, and 7 bases lay outside the gene matches. Germline-derived CDR1 and CDR2 are SNHLY and FYNNEI. The CDR3 sequence: CASSVGQGLTGELFF. In DNA form, the CDR3 reads TGTGCCAGCAGCGTGGGACAGGGCCTAACCGGGGAGCTGTTTTTT.

The V and J genes are TRBV11-2 and TRBJ2-1; 10 bases are a match to TRBD1. The CDR3 length is 14 residues. CDR1 is SGHAT, CDR2 FQNNGV, per germline. The ends lost 9 bases at V and 6 bases at J; junction bases unmatched: 8. The CDR3 nucleotides read TGTGCCAGTACCCGGGACAGGGGAGGCAATGAGCAGTTCTTC. Protein sequence: CASTRDRGGNEQFF.

J is TRBJ2-7 and V is TRBV6-1; 7 bases match TRBD1. The CDR3 totals 12 residues. The junction had 2 bases not matched to a gene; V was cut back by 7 bases and J by 2 bases. Germline V CDR1 and CDR2: MNHNS, SASEGT. The CDR3 DNA reads TGTGCCAGCAAAACAGGGGCCTACGAGCAGTACTTC. This encodes CASKTGAYEQYF.

The genes are TRBV2 and TRBJ2-7; D perhaps matches TRBD1 (6 bases). Deletions cut 6 bases from V and 3 bases from J, with 18 bases between. The CDR3 sequence is 15 residues long. CDR1 SNHLY and CDR2 FYNNEI come from the germline V gene. The CDR3 loop reads CASRVGQGFDYEQYF. The CDR3 DNA is TGTGCCAGCAGGGTCGGGCAGGGGTTTGACTACGAGCAGTACTTC.

The J gene is TRBJ2-5, the V gene TRBV23-1; maybe TRBD1 (6 bases). TRBV23-1 is noted as an ORF with a role that remains uncertain. Trimming removed 0 bases from V and 5 bases from J, with 28 bases in between. The CDR3 has 20 residues. CDR3: CASSQSGTHRRPGTWETQYF. CDR3 bases: TGCGCCAGCAGTCAATCCGGCACCCATCGGCGTCCCGGGACATGGGAGACCCAGTACTTC.

The chain is built from TRBV10-3 and TRBJ2-2, with 7 positions matching TRBD1. After removal of 8 bases from V and 2 bases from J, the junction contained 8 bases not matched to a gene. Germline V gene data show CDR1 as ENHRY and CDR2 as SYGVKD. The CDR3 is 15 residues long. Here the CDR3 reads CAIQGTANNTGELFF. In DNA form, the CDR3 reads TGTGCCATCCAGGGGACAGCCAATAACACCGGGGAGCTGTTTTTT.

V gene TRBV4-3 combines with J gene TRBJ1-2, with 11 positions matching TRBD1. This CDR3 spans 15 amino acids. Germline V gene sequence: CDR1 LGHNA, CDR2 YSLEER. Trimming cost V 7 bases and J 5 bases; bases outside gene matches: 9. The CDR3 here is CASTRDRGEGYGYTF. CDR3 coding DNA: TGCGCCAGCACCCGGGACAGGGGGGAGGGATATGGCTACACCTTC.